These 29 T cell receptor beta chains originate from one sample sequenced in a study of T-cell reconstitution after alpha-beta-depleted transplantation in children. For TCRbeta, the library was prepared with unique molecular identifiers. TCRdb passed the PCR reads through MiXCR, listing each CDR3 protein once. The data contain approximately 520,000 distinct CDR3 sequences, about an eighth of them seen just once; the ten biggest clones take up 14%. Specimen: PBMCs, mostly from graft donor cells, collected 180 days after TCRalphabeta/CD19-depleted stem cell transplant. These receptors were collected from a female patient between 2 and 15 years old who had a stem cell transplant for aplastic anemia, so the T cells may come from the graft donor.

This rearrangement joins TRBV20-1 to TRBJ2-1; 11 bases fit TRBD2. J was trimmed by 4 bases and V by 2 bases; bases with no gene match: 10. CDR1 is DFQATT and CDR2 is SNEGSKA in the germline V gene (reference sequence). CDR3 length: 17 amino acids. The CDR3 region is CSARFEGGTSGYNEQFF. Written as DNA, the CDR3 is TGCAGTGCTAGATTCGAGGGGGGGACTAGCGGTTACAATGAGCAGTTCTTC.

The gene calls are TRBV9 and TRBJ2-3, with D unresolved. The CDR3 contains 14 residues. V dropped 0 bases and J dropped 2 bases, with 7 bases sitting between them. CDR1 and CDR2 (germline): SGDLS, YYNGEE. The chain's CDR3 is CASSVEPNTDTQYF. CDR3 DNA sequence: TGTGCCAGCAGCGTAGAACCTAACACAGATACGCAGTATTTT.

The table lists this clonotype with many counts. The chain couples TRBV7-9 to TRBJ1-2, with 9 nucleotides matching TRBD1. Per germline, CDR1 SEHNR and CDR2 FQNEAQ (reference sequence). This CDR3 comprises 15 residues. The J segment lost 2 bases and the V segment lost 7 bases, leaving 8 bases of the junction unmatched. As DNA, the CDR3 is TGTGCCAGCACCGCTGGGGACAGGGCAAACTATGGCTACACCTTC. This sequence encodes CASTAGDRANYGYTF.

This clonotype has at least ten counts. This chain joins TRBV11-2 and TRBJ2-3, with D perhaps TRBD2 (6 bases). Deletions cut 1 base from V and 4 bases from J, with 15 bases between. The CDR3 has 16 amino acids. Germline values: CDR1 SGHAT, CDR2 FQNNGV. The CDR3 region is CASSLGGVNGADTQYF. The CDR3 bases are TGTGCCAGCAGCTTAGGGGGGGTCAATGGCGCAGATACGCAGTATTTT.

There are a few counts of this clonotype. The chain employs TRBV7-9 and TRBJ2-3; D unresolved. The CDR3 sequence is 17 residues long. V was cut by 7 bases and J by 2 bases, with 22 bases left in between. From germline, CDR1 is SEHNR and CDR2 FQNEAQ (reference sequence). The DNA for the CDR3 is TGTGCCAGCAACTCCTTCGTGGTAAAGGCTTACACAGATACGCAGTATTTT. It yields the protein CASNSFVVKAYTDTQYF.

The chain is built from TRBV28 and TRBJ2-4; TRBD1 agrees at 10 bases. Germline V gene data show CDR1 as MDHEN and CDR2 as SYDVKM. V was clipped by 4 bases and J by 5 bases; unmatched bases: 5. This CDR3 is built from 15 residues. CDR3 in DNA: TGTGCCAGCAGTTCCTGGGGGACAGGGGAAAACATTCAGTACTTC. Residues: CASSSWGTGENIQYF.

The V gene is TRBV24-1, the J gene TRBJ2-1; 12 positions match TRBD2. J lost 5 bases, V lost 4 bases, and 5 bases had no gene match. This CDR3 comprises 16 residues. In germline, CDR1 is KGHDR, CDR2 SFDVKD. The DNA for the CDR3 is TGTGCCACCAGTGACCCCCGACTAGCGGGAGACAATGAGCAGTTCTTC. It translates to CATSDPRLAGDNEQFF.

The chain employs TRBV6-1 and TRBJ2-3; 14 nucleotides align to TRBD2. V dropped 6 bases and J dropped 5; count of bases not matched to a gene: 7. Germline loops: CDR1 MNHNS, CDR2 SASEGT. The CDR3 is 16 residues long. The CDR3 reads CASRPGLAGVKDTQYF. The DNA for the CDR3 is TGTGCCAGCAGACCGGGACTAGCGGGAGTGAAAGATACGCAGTATTTT.

J is TRBJ2-1 and V is TRBV27, with D possibly being TRBD1 (6 bases). The V end was cut by 7 bases, the J end by 2 bases, with 15 bases between. This CDR3 region has 15 residues. The germline CDR1 and CDR2 sequences are MNHEY and SMNVEV (reference sequence). This CDR3 is CASTHNRAPYNEQFF. CDR3 DNA: TGTGCCAGCACTCATAACAGGGCCCCCTACAATGAGCAGTTCTTC.

This clonotype was observed many times. This sequence joins TRBV12-3 or TRBV12-4 and TRBJ2-7; D gene uncertain. V was cut by 3 bases and J by 2 bases, with 11 bases left in between. The CDR3 sequence is 14 residues long. CDR3 sequence reads: CASSFLLLPYEQYF. The CDR3 region has the DNA TGTGCCAGCAGTTTTCTCCTTTTACCCTACGAGCAGTACTTC.

This clonotype was observed many times. DNA for the CDR3: TGTGCCAGCAGCTTAGGACTGAACGAGCAGTACTTC. Protein sequence: CASSLGLNEQYF. This chain links TRBV7-2 with TRBJ2-7, with D unclear. The CDR3 contains 12 residues. V was cut by 1 base and J by 5 bases, with 6 bases left in between. Per the germline V gene, CDR1 is SGHTA and CDR2 is FQGNSA.

This clonotype has at least ten counts. This chain connects TRBV21-1 to TRBJ2-1. TRBV21-1 is a pseudogene. This CDR3 contains 16 residues. The CDR3 DNA sequence: TGTGCCAGCATCACAAAGACATGGAGCTCCTACAATGAGCAGTTCTTC. Amino acids: CASITKTWSSYNEQFF.

This clonotype was counted only a few times. The V and J genes are TRBV16 and TRBJ1-1; 7 bases align to TRBD1. Germline loops: CDR1 KGHSY, CDR2 FQNENV. This CDR3 has 18 amino acids. Trimming cost V 0 bases and J 4 bases; bases outside gene matches: 14. CDR3 coding DNA: TGTGCCAGCAGCCAATCTGCGGCAGGGGGAGTAGGGAGCACTGAAGCTTTCTTT. Its protein is CASSQSAAGGVGSTEAFF.

This clonotype appeared a few times. The V and J genes are TRBV5-1 and TRBJ2-1; 7 positions match TRBD2. Germline trimming cut 2 bases from V and 5 bases from J; bases unmatched to any gene: 10. This CDR3 has 16 amino acids. CDR1 and CDR2 (germline): SGHRS, YFSETQ. This CDR3 reads CASSFPRLARDNEQFF. For the CDR3, the DNA is TGCGCCAGCAGCTTTCCTCGACTAGCTAGGGACAATGAGCAGTTCTTC.

V and J are TRBV9 and TRBJ2-5, with D unresolved. Germline V gene sequence: CDR1 SGDLS, CDR2 YYNGEE. The CDR3 runs 12 residues. V dropped 7 bases and J dropped 10 bases, with 17 bases sitting between them. DNA for the CDR3: TGTGCCAGCGGCGGTCCCAAGAGAAGCCAGTACTTC. This translates into CASGGPKRSQYF.

CDR3 DNA: TGTGCCAGCAGCCGGGACAGGGGGCAGGTCGGGGAGCTGTTTTTT. It is translated as CASSRDRGQVGELFF. This chain uses TRBV7-2 with TRBJ2-2; TRBD1 matches 12 bases. The CDR3 has 15 residues. Trimming took 5 bases from V and 7 from J; bases not matched to a gene: 5. The germline V gene encodes CDR1 SGHTA and CDR2 FQGNSA.

This clonotype turned up a few times. The chain recombines TRBV6-1 with TRBJ2-2; 12 positions agree with TRBD1. The J segment lost 9 bases and the V segment lost 4 bases, leaving 12 bases of the junction unmatched. CDR3 size: 17 residues. Germline V CDR1 and CDR2: MNHNS, SASEGT. This chain's CDR3 is CASSGGQGAKAGRELFF. CDR3 bases: TGTGCCAGCAGTGGGGGACAGGGGGCGAAAGCGGGCCGGGAGCTGTTTTTT.

This chain connects TRBV6-5 to TRBJ2-1; D ambiguous. Trimming took off 2 bases at V and 4 bases at J, with 15 bases between the two ends. The CDR3 is made up of 16 amino acids. Germline-derived CDR1 and CDR2 are MNHEY and SVGAGI. This chain's CDR3 is CASSYTGIYLYNEQFF. CDR3 sequence (DNA): TGTGCCAGCAGTTACACGGGTATATATCTTTACAATGAGCAGTTCTTC.

This sequence joins TRBV27 and TRBJ1-1, with 9 nucleotides matching TRBD1. This CDR3 has 16 amino acids. In germline, CDR1 is MNHEY, CDR2 SMNVEV (reference sequence). After removal of 4 bases from V and 1 base from J, the junction contained 7 bases not matched to a gene. The DNA of the CDR3 is TGTGCCAGCAGTTCCTCGCGGGGACAGGGGAACACTGAAGCTTTCTTT. It translates to CASSSSRGQGNTEAFF.

This clonotype was observed a few times. The gene calls are TRBV11-2 and TRBJ1-6, with 12 positions matching TRBD1. J gave up 0 bases and V 5 bases, and 11 bases lay outside the gene matches. CDR3 length: 20 residues. Germline V gene data show CDR1 as SGHAT and CDR2 as FQNNGV. CDR3 region: CASSAPGQGASRSYNSPLHF. As DNA, the CDR3 is TGTGCCAGCAGCGCCCCGGGACAGGGGGCATCACGCTCCTATAATTCACCCCTCCACTTT.

The genes are TRBV7-2 and TRBJ2-7; D not certain. Per germline, CDR1 SGHTA and CDR2 FQGNSA. The CDR3 is 14 amino acids. With 1 base removed from V and 0 bases from J, the gap between germline ends came to 7 bases. CDR3 coding DNA: TGTGCCAGCAGCTTAGGTGTTGCCTCCTACGAGCAGTACGTC. It encodes CASSLGVASYEQYV.

The chain carries TRBV20-1 and TRBJ2-7; 15 nucleotides match TRBD2. Trimming took 5 bases from V and 3 from J; bases not matched to a gene: 5. The germline V gene has CDR1 DFQATT and CDR2 SNEGSKA (reference sequence). The CDR3 contains 15 residues. This CDR3 reads CSAGLAGGPNYEQYF. The CDR3 nucleotides read TGCAGTGCTGGACTAGCGGGAGGGCCTAACTACGAGCAGTACTTC.

This clonotype turned up a few times. The J gene is TRBJ2-4, the V gene TRBV7-6; possibly TRBD2 for D (5 bases). V lost 0 bases and J lost 0, with 15 bases in between. CDR3 size: 18 residues. Looked up from germline, CDR1 is SGHVS and CDR2 is FNYEAQ. The CDR3 loop reads CASSLAGRDPLAKNIQYF. CDR3 nucleotide sequence: TGTGCCAGCAGCTTAGCGGGTCGGGATCCTCTAGCCAAAAACATTCAGTACTTC.

This rearrangement joins TRBV20-1 to TRBJ2-2; the D is unclear. CDR1 is DFQATT, CDR2 SNEGSKA, per germline (reference sequence). V shed 2 bases and J shed 9 bases, with 13 bases lying between them. This CDR3 has 13 residues. The CDR3 DNA follows: TGCAGTGCTAGAAGGTTTATGGCCTGGGAGCTGTTTTTT. It translates to CSARRFMAWELFF.

There are many counts of this clonotype. One end of the junction is discordant with germline, which a read error may explain. V and J are TRBV12-3 or TRBV12-4 and TRBJ2-7; no clear D. The CDR3 length is 12 residues. The CDR3 sequence is CASSLGYSRNHF. The CDR3 DNA reads TGTGCCAGCAGTTTAGGTTATTCTAGGAACCACTTC.

V usage is TRBV7-2 and J usage is TRBJ2-3, with TRBD2 identical over 13 bases. CDR1 and CDR2 from the germline V gene are SGHTA and FQGNSA. After removal of 2 bases from V and 0 bases from J, the junction contained 11 bases not matched to a gene. This CDR3 region has 20 residues. The CDR3 DNA follows: TGTGCCAGCAGCTTAACGGGACTAGCGGGATTCTACTCTAGCACAGATACGCAGTATTTT. Translated, it gives CASSLTGLAGFYSSTDTQYF.

J is TRBJ2-5 and V is TRBV6-5, with D tentatively TRBD2 (6 bases). Trimming removed 4 bases from V and 5 bases from J, with 26 bases in between. CDR3 length: 18 amino acids. Germline V gene lookup returns CDR1 MNHEY and CDR2 SVGAGI. CDR3 protein: CASSFDSVPGLEVETQYF. CDR3 DNA sequence: TGTGCCAGCAGTTTCGACTCGGTACCGGGACTGGAGGTGGAGACCCAGTACTTC.

This clonotype was observed a handful of times. The V gene is TRBV29-1, the J gene TRBJ2-1; a weak D match, TRBD1 (6 bases). CDR3 length equals 11 residues. Germline loops: CDR1 SQVTM, CDR2 ANQGSEA. The CDR3 here is CSGAVGNEQFF. The DNA of the CDR3 is TGCTCAGGGGCAGTTGGGAATGAGCAGTTCTTC.

The chain employs TRBV7-9 and TRBJ2-5, with D perhaps matching TRBD2 (6 bases). The V and J ends lost 5 bases and 5 bases respectively, with 18 bases between them. The germline gives CDR1 SEHNR, CDR2 FQNEAQ (reference sequence). The CDR3 runs 15 residues. The CDR3 DNA reads TGTGCCAGCAGCCCCGCGGGATTTAATTCGGAGACCCAGTACTTC. Its translation is CASSPAGFNSETQYF.